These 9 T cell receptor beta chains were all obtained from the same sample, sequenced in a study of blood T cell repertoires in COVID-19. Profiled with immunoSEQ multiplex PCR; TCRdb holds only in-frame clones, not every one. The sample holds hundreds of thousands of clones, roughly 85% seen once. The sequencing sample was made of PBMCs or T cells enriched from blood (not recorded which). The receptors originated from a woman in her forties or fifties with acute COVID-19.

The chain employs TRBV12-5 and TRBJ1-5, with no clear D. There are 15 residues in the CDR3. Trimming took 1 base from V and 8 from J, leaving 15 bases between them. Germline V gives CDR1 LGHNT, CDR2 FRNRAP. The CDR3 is CASGLGRTYVEPQHF. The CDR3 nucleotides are TGTGCTAGTGGTTTGGGGAGGACCTATGTGGAGCCCCAGCATTTT.

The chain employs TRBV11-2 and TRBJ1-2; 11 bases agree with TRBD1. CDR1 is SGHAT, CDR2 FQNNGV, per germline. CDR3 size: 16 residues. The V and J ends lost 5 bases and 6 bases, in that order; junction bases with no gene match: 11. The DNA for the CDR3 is TGTGCCAGCAGCCCAAATACCGGGACAGGGGGTAATGGCTACACCTTC. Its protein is CASSPNTGTGGNGYTF.

CDR3 in DNA: TGTGCCAGTAGTAGGGAGGACAGGTCCTACGAGCAGTACTTC. As protein: CASSREDRSYEQYF. This rearrangement joins TRBV19 to TRBJ2-7; D is possibly TRBD1 (7 bases). Germline CDR1 and CDR2: LNHDA and SQIVND (reference sequence). The CDR3 is 14 residues long. V was clipped by 4 bases and J by 1 base, with 11 bases between them.

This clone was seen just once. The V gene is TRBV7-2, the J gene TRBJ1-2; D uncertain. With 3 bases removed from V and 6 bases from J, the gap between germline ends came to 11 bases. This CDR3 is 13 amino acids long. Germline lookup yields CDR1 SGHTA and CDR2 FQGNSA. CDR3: CASSFYREDGYTF. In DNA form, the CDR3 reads TGTGCCAGCAGCTTTTATAGGGAGGATGGCTACACCTTC.

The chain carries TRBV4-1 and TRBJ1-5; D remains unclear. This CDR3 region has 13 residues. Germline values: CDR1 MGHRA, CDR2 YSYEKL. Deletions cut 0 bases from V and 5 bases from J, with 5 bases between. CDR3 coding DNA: TGCGCCAGCAGCCAAGAACCGGATCAGCCCCAGCATTTT. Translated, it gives CASSQEPDQPQHF.

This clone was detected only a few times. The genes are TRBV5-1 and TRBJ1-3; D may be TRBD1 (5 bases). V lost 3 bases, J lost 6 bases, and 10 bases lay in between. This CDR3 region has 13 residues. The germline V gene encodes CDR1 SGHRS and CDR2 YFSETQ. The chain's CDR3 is CASSSLQENTIYF. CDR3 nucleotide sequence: TGCGCCAGCAGCTCCCTACAGGAAAACACCATATATTTT.

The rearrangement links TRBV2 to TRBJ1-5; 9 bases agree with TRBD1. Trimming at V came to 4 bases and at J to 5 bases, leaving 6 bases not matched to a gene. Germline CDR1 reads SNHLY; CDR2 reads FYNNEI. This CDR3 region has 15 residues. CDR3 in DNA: TGTGCCAGCAGTGCGGGACAGGGTGGACATCAGCCCCAGCATTTT. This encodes CASSAGQGGHQPQHF.

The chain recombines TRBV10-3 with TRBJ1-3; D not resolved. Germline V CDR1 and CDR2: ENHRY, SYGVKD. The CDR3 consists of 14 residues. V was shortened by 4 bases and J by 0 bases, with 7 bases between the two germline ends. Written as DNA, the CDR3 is TGTGCCATCAGTGGATCCTACTCTGGAAACACCATATATTTT. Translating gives CAISGSYSGNTIYF.

The CDR3 coding sequence is TGTGCCAGCAGTGAAATGGCTAGCGGTTCAAACATTCAGTACTTC. Protein product: CASSEMASGSNIQYF. The chain employs TRBV6-1 and TRBJ2-4; 7 nucleotides match TRBD2. Losses at the gene ends were 2 bases for V and 6 bases for J; bases not matched to a gene: 7. The CDR3 is 15 residues long. CDR1 and CDR2 from the germline V gene are MNHNS and SASEGT.